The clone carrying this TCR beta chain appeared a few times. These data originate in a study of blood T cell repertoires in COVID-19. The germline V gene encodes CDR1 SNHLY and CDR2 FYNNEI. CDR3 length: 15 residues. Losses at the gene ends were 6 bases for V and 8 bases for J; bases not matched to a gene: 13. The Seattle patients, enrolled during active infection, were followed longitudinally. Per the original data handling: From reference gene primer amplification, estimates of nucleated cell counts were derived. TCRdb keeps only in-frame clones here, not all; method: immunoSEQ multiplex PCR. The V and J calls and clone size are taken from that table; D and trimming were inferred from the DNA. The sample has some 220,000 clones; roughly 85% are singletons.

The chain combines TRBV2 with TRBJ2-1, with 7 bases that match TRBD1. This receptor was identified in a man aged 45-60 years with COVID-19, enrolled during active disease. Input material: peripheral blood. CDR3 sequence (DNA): TGTGCCAGCAGCCAAGGAAGAGGGGGCTGGTATGAGCAGTTCTTC. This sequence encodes CASSQGRGGWYEQFF.